A single sample gave rise to the 23 T cell receptor beta chains below, sequenced in a study of cytomegalovirus exposure and HLA in healthy donors. PCR was performed using 60 Vbeta and 13 Jbeta primers. Produced via immunoSEQ multiplex PCR; TCRdb's table is partial and in-frame only. In total, the table holds about 52,000 clones. Sequenced input: PBMCs. The receptors were gathered from a woman aged 55-70 years in good health and CMV-seropositive.

The J gene is TRBJ2-7, the V gene TRBV27; 11 bases are a match to TRBD2. Germline CDR1 reads MNHEY; CDR2 reads SMNVEV (reference sequence). Unmatched junction bases numbered 8, after V lost 7 bases and J lost 0 bases. The CDR3 is 16 residues long. In nucleotides, the CDR3 is TGTGCCAGCAAGGTGACCCTAGCGGGGGGCTCCTACGAGCAGTACTTC. It is translated as CASKVTLAGGSYEQYF.

The chain joins TRBV20-1 to TRBJ2-4; D ambiguous. The CDR3 has 11 amino acids. The V gene lost 3 bases and the J gene lost 5 bases, with 5 bases spanning the gap. Germline CDR1 reads DFQATT; CDR2 reads SNEGSKA (reference sequence). The CDR3 region is CSASSENIQYF. Here the CDR3 DNA reads TGCAGTGCTAGTTCCGAAAACATTCAGTACTTC.

This chain links TRBV18 with TRBJ1-5; 10 nucleotides line up with TRBD1. The junction had 12 bases not matched to a gene; V was cut back by 3 bases and J by 7 bases. The CDR3 loop spans 17 amino acids. CDR1 is KGHSH and CDR2 is LQKENI in the germline V gene. CDR3 loop: CASSPWRQGAGGQPQHF. Here the CDR3 DNA reads TGTGCCAGCTCACCGTGGAGACAGGGGGCAGGAGGGCAGCCCCAGCATTTT.

This chain links TRBV2 with TRBJ2-2, with D unclear. The CDR3 is 14 amino acids. Looked up from germline, CDR1 is SNHLY and CDR2 is FYNNEI. V was trimmed by 4 bases and J by 4 bases, leaving 10 bases between them. CDR3 DNA: TGTGCCAGCAGTGTTGAACAGTCCACCGGGGAGCTGTTTTTT. Its translation is CASSVEQSTGELFF.

This sequence joins TRBV4-1 and TRBJ1-5; D might be TRBD1 (5 bases). Germline CDR1 is MGHRA and CDR2 is YSYEKL. This CDR3 comprises 16 residues. Trimming left V 4 bases short and J 1 base short, with 14 bases between. As DNA, the CDR3 is TGCGCCAGCAGCCTGTCGGGGACTCAGAGCAATCAGCCCCAGCATTTT. Its translation: CASSLSGTQSNQPQHF.

On this clone: The sample contains more than one DNA sequence encoding this CDR3. V usage is TRBV29-1 and J usage is TRBJ1-1, with 7 positions matching TRBD1. V lost 6 bases and J lost 7; bases outside the gene matches: 5. Germline V gene sequence: CDR1 SQVTM, CDR2 ANQGSEA. The CDR3 loop spans 11 amino acids. The CDR3 DNA follows: TGCAGCGTCGACAGGGAAGGTGAAGCTTTCTTT. Residues: CSVDREGEAFF. Supplemented by reference TRBV29-1 and TRBJ1-1, the full variable domain reads SAVISQKPSRDICQRGTSLTIQCQVDSQVTMMFWYRQQPGQSLTLIATANQGSEATYESGFVIDKFPISRPNLTFSTLTVSNMSPEDSSIYLCSVDREGEAFFGQGTRLTVV.

The chain carries TRBV19 and TRBJ2-7; D might be TRBD2 (5 bases). The germline V gene has CDR1 LNHDA and CDR2 SQIVND (reference sequence). Trimming pared 5 bases from V and 2 bases from J, leaving 16 bases between. This CDR3 has 15 amino acids. This chain's CDR3 is CASSPVEGTAYEQYF. The CDR3 bases are TGTGCCAGTAGTCCCGTTGAGGGTACGGCCTACGAGCAGTACTTC.

The chain uses TRBV7-9 and TRBJ2-7; 7 bases agree with TRBD2. Unmatched junction bases numbered 6, after V lost 1 base and J lost 3 bases. Germline CDR1 and CDR2: SEHNR and FQNEAQ (reference sequence). This CDR3 has 15 amino acids. Here the CDR3 DNA reads TGTGCCAGCAGCTTAGTTGGGGGGGGAAACTACGAGCAGTACTTC. Protein product: CASSLVGGGNYEQYF.

The chain carries TRBV11-3 and TRBJ1-1, with TRBD1 identical over 7 bases. CDR1 and CDR2 from the germline V gene are SGHNT and YENEEA. J lost 11 bases, V lost 0 bases, and 9 bases had no gene match. There are 14 residues in the CDR3. In nucleotides, the CDR3 is TGTGCCAGCAGCTTAGATGGACAGGTGATTATGGCTTTCTTT. It is translated as CASSLDGQVIMAFF.

In the case of this clone: The sample carries other DNA sequences with the same CDR3. The chain recombines TRBV6-5 with TRBJ2-7, with 8 bases lining up with TRBD1. Germline CDR1 reads MNHEY; CDR2 reads SVGAGI. The length of the CDR3 is 14 residues. V lost 2 bases, J lost 5 bases, and 5 bases stayed unmatched. The CDR3 DNA is TGTGCCAGCAGTTACGGCAGGGGGCACGACGAGCAGTACTTC. Protein: CASSYGRGHDEQYF.

The chain joins TRBV18 to TRBJ1-2; D remains ambiguous. The CDR3 extends over 14 amino acids. Deletions cut 5 bases from V and 4 bases from J, with 14 bases between. Per the germline V gene, CDR1 is KGHSH and CDR2 is LQKENI. The CDR3 region is CASSSAKALYGYTF. CDR3 nucleotides: TGTGCCAGCTCATCAGCGAAGGCCCTCTATGGCTACACCTTC.

The chain carries TRBV19 and TRBJ2-1, with 8 bases fitting TRBD2. This CDR3 spans 14 amino acids. V lost 7 bases to trimming and J lost 3 bases; unmatched junction nucleotides: 5. Germline V gene data show CDR1 as LNHDA and CDR2 as SQIVND (reference sequence). DNA of the CDR3: TGTGCCAGTAAGGAAGCGGGGGACTACAATGAGCAGTTCTTC. It encodes CASKEAGDYNEQFF. The full variable domain, rest sourced from reference TRBV19 and TRBJ2-1, is DGGITQSPKYLFRKEGQNVTLSCEQNLNHDAMYWYRQDPGQGLRLIYYSQIVNDFQKGDIAEGYSVSREKKESFPLTVTSAQKNPTAFYLCASKEAGDYNEQFFGPGTRLTVL.

The chain has TRBV5-1 and TRBJ2-3, with D possibly matching TRBD2 (6 bases). Trimming left V 0 bases short and J 0 bases short, with 8 bases between. The CDR3 extends over 15 amino acids. Germline V lookup: CDR1 SGHRS, CDR2 YFSETQ. The CDR3 region is CASSLGLGSTDTQYF. The CDR3 DNA sequence: TGCGCCAGCAGCTTGGGACTAGGGAGCACAGATACGCAGTATTTT.

The V call is TRBV9, the J call TRBJ2-1, with TRBD2 identical over 15 bases. The CDR3 is made up of 18 amino acids. Trimming took 4 bases from V and 5 from J; bases not matched to a gene: 10. In germline, CDR1 is SGDLS, CDR2 YYNGEE. CDR3 loop: CASSPRTSGGARDNEQFF. The CDR3 DNA reads as TGTGCCAGCAGCCCGCGGACTAGCGGGGGGGCCAGGGACAATGAGCAGTTCTTC.

The J gene is TRBJ2-3, the V gene TRBV18, with 12 bases lining up with TRBD2. The CDR3 sequence is 17 residues long. V shed 3 bases, J shed 3 bases, and the junction held 7 bases outside the gene matches. Germline-derived CDR1 and CDR2 are KGHSH and LQKENI. DNA for the CDR3: TGTGCCAGCTCACCTCCTAGCGGGGGGGCGCGTACAGATACGCAGTATTTT. Translated, it gives CASSPPSGGARTDTQYF. The full variable domain, with the rest looked up from reference TRBV18 and TRBJ2-3, is NAGVMQNPRHLVRRRGQEARLRCSPMKGHSHVYWYRQLPEEGLKFMVYLQKENIIDESGMPKERFSAEFPKEGPSILRIQQVVRGDSAAYFCASSPPSGGARTDTQYFGPGTRLTVL.

Its frequency marks this clone as medium-sized (0.01 to 0.1%). The gene calls are TRBV4-3 and TRBJ2-2; TRBD1 might be the D (6 bases). Per the germline V gene, CDR1 is LGHNA and CDR2 is YSLEER. V was pared by 6 bases and J by 1 base, with 12 bases between. CDR3 length: 15 residues. As DNA, the CDR3 is TGCGCCAGCAGTCTTGAACAGGGGAACACCGGGGAGCTGTTTTTT. This sequence encodes CASSLEQGNTGELFF.

The genes are TRBV28 and TRBJ2-7; D is perhaps TRBD2 (6 bases). The CDR3 is 13 residues long. From germline, CDR1 is MDHEN and CDR2 SYDVKM. The CDR3 loop reads CDTHRGNSYEQYF. Written as DNA, the CDR3 is TGTGACACCCACCGGGGGAACTCCTACGAGCAGTACTTC.

The J gene is TRBJ1-5, the V gene TRBV6-6, with 8 bases fitting TRBD1. The CDR3 length is 13 residues. From germline, CDR1 is MNHNY and CDR2 SVGAGI (reference sequence). V dropped 6 bases and J dropped 5; count of bases not matched to a gene: 3. The CDR3 nucleotides are TGTGCCAGCAGACAGGGGGTGGATCAGCCCCAGCATTTT. The encoded protein is CASRQGVDQPQHF.

This chain connects TRBV7-9 to TRBJ2-1, with 8 bases identical to TRBD2. This CDR3 region has 15 residues. Germline-derived CDR1 and CDR2 are SEHNR and FQNEAQ (reference sequence). V lost 5 bases and J lost 5; bases outside the gene matches: 8. CDR3 nucleotides: TGTGCCAGCAGCCGACTGGGCGGGGGGCACAATGAGCAGTTCTTC. It is translated as CASSRLGGGHNEQFF.

CDR3 bases: TGTGCCAGCAGCCTACAGGGATCTGAAGCTTTCTTT. It translates to CASSLQGSEAFF. This chain connects TRBV7-9 to TRBJ1-1, with D tentatively TRBD1 (6 bases). V was trimmed by 5 bases and J by 6 bases, leaving 10 bases between them. CDR1 is SEHNR and CDR2 is FQNEAQ in the germline V gene (reference sequence). This CDR3 is built from 12 residues.

The V call is TRBV18, the J call TRBJ1-1, with 8 bases aligning to TRBD1. V dropped 4 bases and J dropped 1; count of bases not matched to a gene: 5. The V gene's germline CDR1 is KGHSH and CDR2 LQKENI. The CDR3 is 15 residues long. In DNA, the CDR3 is TGTGCCAGCTCACTTGAGGACAGGGCGAACACTGAAGCTTTCTTT. Protein: CASSLEDRANTEAFF.

The chain is built from TRBV18 and TRBJ2-3; the match to TRBD2 covers 7 bases. The germline CDR1 and CDR2 sequences are KGHSH and LQKENI. The CDR3 contains 15 residues. The ends lost 8 bases at V and 1 base at J; junction bases unmatched: 9. CDR3 sequence: CASLFGGRGTDTQYF. The CDR3 nucleotides are TGTGCCAGCCTATTCGGGGGGAGGGGCACAGATACGCAGTATTTT.

The chain carries TRBV7-9 and TRBJ2-5; D perhaps matches TRBD1 (5 bases). This CDR3 spans 14 amino acids. Trimming pared 8 bases from V and 1 base from J, leaving 14 bases between. The germline gives CDR1 SEHNR, CDR2 FQNEAQ (reference sequence). CDR3 DNA: TGTGCCAGCTGCGGCAGGGCCCTCCAAGAGACCCAGTACTTC. Amino acid sequence: CASCGRALQETQYF. The full variable domain, in which reference TRBV7-9 and TRBJ2-5 provide the parts outside the CDR3, is DTGVSQNPRHKITKRGQNVTFRCDPISEHNRLYWYRQTLGQGPEFLTYFQNEAQLEKSRLLSDRFSAERPKGSFSTLEIQRTEQGDSAMYLCASCGRALQETQYFGPGTRLLVL.